This T cell receptor (beta chain) was recorded in a study of cytomegalovirus exposure and HLA in healthy donors. The germline V gene has CDR1 KGHSH and CDR2 LQKENI. Trimming took 0 bases from V and 8 from J, leaving 16 bases between them. CDR3 length: 16 amino acids. As for this clone: What it binds is not known.

The PCR contained 60 Vbeta and 13 Jbeta primers. Libraries were prepared by immunoSEQ multiplex PCR; TCRdb keeps only in-frame clonotypes and omits some of them. The sample lists under 200,000 clones; 84% were seen once. Study-level points and caveats: Accurate HLA-A and HLA-B prediction from TCR beta sequences was reported for most subjects.

This TCR came from a man aged 30 to 45 in good health and CMV-seronegative. The chain links TRBV18 to TRBJ1-4, with a tentative D call TRBD1 (5 bases). Sequenced sample: PBMCs. The DNA of the CDR3 is TGTGCCAGCTCACCACCGGGAGCCGGGGGTGGCGAAAAACTGTTTTTT. It encodes CASSPPGAGGGEKLFF.